This TCR beta chain was captured by sequencing in a study of shared clonotypes between healthy human individuals. Study conclusions and caveats: The naive CD4 repertoires of a handful of donors were compared, and 5% to 6.5% of clonotypes were shared.

About this clone itself: Its antigen is currently unknown.

V lost 6 bases and J 2 bases, leaving 8 bases between the germline ends. The CDR3 sequence is 13 residues long. Per the germline V gene, CDR1 is SGHRS and CDR2 is YFSETQ. Execution of the assay was at deep level. Some clones are missing from TCRdb's copy, which holds only in-frame ones; the method was immunoSEQ multiplex PCR. The table has approximately 1,500,000 clones, around 98% seen once. Both subsets, CD45RA+ naive and CD45RA-negative memory, were split from the CD4+ cells. The receptor's source is a man younger than 40 in good health. Sequences were obtained from naive CD4+ T cells sorted from blood. As to subset: CD45RA+ positively selected. This chain links TRBV5-1 with TRBJ2-2, with D perhaps matching TRBD1 or TRBD2 (5 bases each). CDR3 loop: CASTRDNTGELFF. The CDR3 nucleotides read TGCGCCAGCACAAGGGACAACACCGGGGAGCTGTTTTTT.